The clone carrying this T cell receptor beta chain was counted many times. Its target is not known. The germline V gene encodes CDR1 SGHTA and CDR2 FQGNSA. The CDR3 totals 15 residues. With V trimmed by 1 base and J by 6 bases, 2 bases remained unmatched. From RNA transcripts, TCR beta CDR3 regions were amplified. An initial round of RT-PCR targeting the TCR CDR3 relied on the HTBI primer set. Using its own MiXCR run on the multiplex PCR reads, TCRdb lists one record per CDR3 protein. The data contain hundreds of thousands of distinct CDR3 sequences, 16% of them singletons. Lactation, pregnancy, other autoimmune disease or uncontrolled infection excluded patients. The sample belongs to a study of T cells in Graves' hyperthyroidism and ophthalmopathy. The study, taken as a whole, reports: Onset of ophthalmopathy came a median approximately 6.5 months after the model predicted it. Most thyroid clonotypes expanded above 0.001 were also detected in blood.

V is TRBV7-2 and J is TRBJ1-5; TRBD1 agrees at 11 bases. Sequencing used blood. This TCR was sampled from a young woman with Graves' ophthalmopathy. CDR3 loop: CASSLGTGGSQPQHF. CDR3 nucleotides: TGTGCCAGCAGCTTAGGGACAGGGGGCTCTCAGCCCCAGCATTTT.